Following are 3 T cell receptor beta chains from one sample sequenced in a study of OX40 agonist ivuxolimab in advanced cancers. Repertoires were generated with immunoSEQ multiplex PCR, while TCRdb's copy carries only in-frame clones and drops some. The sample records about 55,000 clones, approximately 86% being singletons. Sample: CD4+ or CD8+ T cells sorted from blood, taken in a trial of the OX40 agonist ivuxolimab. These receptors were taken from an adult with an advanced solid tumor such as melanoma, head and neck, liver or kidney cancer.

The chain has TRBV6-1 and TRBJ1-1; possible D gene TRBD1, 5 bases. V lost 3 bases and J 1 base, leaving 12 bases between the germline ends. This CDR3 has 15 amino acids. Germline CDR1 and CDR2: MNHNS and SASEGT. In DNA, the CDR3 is TGTGCCAGCAGTGACTCAGGGTTGGCGAACACTGAAGCTTTCTTT. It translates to CASSDSGLANTEAFF.

CDR3 bases: TGTGCCAGCACCAAGACTAGCGGGAGCAGAGAGACCCAGTACTTC. Encoded protein: CASTKTSGSRETQYF. The chain carries TRBV2 and TRBJ2-5; TRBD2 agrees at 12 bases. CDR1 and CDR2 (germline): SNHLY, FYNNEI. The length of the CDR3 is 15 residues. V trimming: 7 bases; J trimming: 4 bases; junction bases outside the gene matches: 7.

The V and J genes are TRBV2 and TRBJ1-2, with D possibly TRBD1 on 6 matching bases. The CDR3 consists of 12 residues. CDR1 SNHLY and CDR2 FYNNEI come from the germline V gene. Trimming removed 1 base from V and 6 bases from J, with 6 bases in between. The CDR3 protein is CASSEEGDGYTF. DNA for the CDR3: TGTGCCAGCAGTGAAGAGGGGGATGGCTACACCTTC. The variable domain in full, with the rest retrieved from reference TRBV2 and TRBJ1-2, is EPEVTQTPSHQVTQMGQEVILRCVPISNHLYFYWYRQILGQKVEFLVSFYNNEISEKSEIFDDQFSVERPDGSNFTLKIRSTKLEDSAMYFCASSEEGDGYTFGSGTRLTVV.